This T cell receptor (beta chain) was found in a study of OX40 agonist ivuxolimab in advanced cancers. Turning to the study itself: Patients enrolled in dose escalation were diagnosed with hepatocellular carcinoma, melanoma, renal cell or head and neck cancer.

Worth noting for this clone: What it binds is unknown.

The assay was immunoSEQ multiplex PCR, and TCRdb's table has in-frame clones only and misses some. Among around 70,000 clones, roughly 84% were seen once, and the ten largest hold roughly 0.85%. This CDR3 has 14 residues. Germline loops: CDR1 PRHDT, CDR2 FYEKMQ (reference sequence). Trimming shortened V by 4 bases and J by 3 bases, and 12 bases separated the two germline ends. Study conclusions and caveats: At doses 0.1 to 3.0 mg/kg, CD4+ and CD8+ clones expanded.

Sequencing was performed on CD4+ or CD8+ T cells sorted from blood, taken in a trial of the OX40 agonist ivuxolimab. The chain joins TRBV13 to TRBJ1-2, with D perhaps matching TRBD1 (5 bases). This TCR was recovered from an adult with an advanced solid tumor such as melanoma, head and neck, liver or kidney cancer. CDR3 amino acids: CASSSTQGYYGYTF. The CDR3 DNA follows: TGTGCCAGCAGCTCCACCCAGGGCTACTATGGCTACACCTTC.